A single sample gave rise to the 9 T cell receptor beta chains below, sequenced in a study of OX40 agonist ivuxolimab in advanced cancers. Sequencing used immunoSEQ multiplex PCR; TCRdb keeps in-frame clones, though not all of them. Among 75,000 to 90,000 clones listed, almost 95% were seen once. The specimen was CD4+ or CD8+ T cells sorted from blood, collected in a trial of the OX40 agonist ivuxolimab. The receptors originated from an adult with an advanced solid tumor such as melanoma, head and neck, liver or kidney cancer.

This chain's CDR3 is CASSYLGWGGYTF. DNA for the CDR3: TGTGCCAGCAGTTACCTGGGTTGGGGTGGCTACACCTTC. The V gene is TRBV6-5, the J gene TRBJ1-2, with D uncertain. The CDR3 covers 13 residues. CDR1 and CDR2 (germline): MNHEY, SVGAGI. Trimming pared 2 bases from V and 7 bases from J, leaving 11 bases between.

The gene calls are TRBV7-9 and TRBJ2-5; 13 bases map to TRBD2. Germline V CDR1 and CDR2: SEHNR, FQNEAQ (reference sequence). V lost 5 bases to trimming and J lost 1 base; unmatched junction nucleotides: 13. The CDR3 runs to 19 residues. The CDR3 coding sequence is TGTGCCAGCAGCCCCTCCCGGACTAGCGGGGGTCTATTCCAAGAGACCCAGTACTTC. Translated: CASSPSRTSGGLFQETQYF. Full variable domain (missing parts from reference TRBV7-9 and TRBJ2-5): DTGVSQNPRHKITKRGQNVTFRCDPISEHNRLYWYRQTLGQGPEFLTYFQNEAQLEKSRLLSDRFSAERPKGSFSTLEIQRTEQGDSAMYLCASSPSRTSGGLFQETQYFGPGTRLLVL.

The sample holds a few counts of this clone. Other nucleotide sequences from this sample produce the same CDR3. The chain couples TRBV5-1 to TRBJ2-5; TRBD1 is a possible D gene (5 bases). The CDR3 sequence is 14 residues long. Germline V lookup: CDR1 SGHRS, CDR2 YFSETQ. The germline V and J ends were trimmed by 0 bases and 0 bases, with 6 bases remaining between them. The chain's CDR3 is CASSLAGNQETQYF. The CDR3 DNA sequence: TGCGCCAGCAGCTTGGCAGGGAACCAAGAGACCCAGTACTTC. The variable domain in full, completed from reference TRBV5-1 and TRBJ2-5, reads KAGVTQTPRYLIKTRGQQVTLSCSPISGHRSVSWYQQTPGQGLQFLFEYFSETQRNKGNFPGRFSGRQFSNSRSEMNVSTLELGDSALYLCASSLAGNQETQYFGPGTRLLVL.

The DNA of the CDR3 is TGTGCCAGCAGCTCCGACAGGGGGGGAGAGCAGTTCTTC. Amino acids: CASSSDRGGEQFF. This sequence joins TRBV11-1 and TRBJ2-1; 9 nucleotides agree with TRBD1. J gave up 10 bases and V 4 bases, and 5 bases lay outside the gene matches. CDR1 is SGHAT and CDR2 is FQDESV in the germline V gene (reference sequence). The CDR3 has 13 residues. Full variable domain (missing parts from reference TRBV11-1 and TRBJ2-1): EAEVAQSPRYKITEKSQAVAFWCDPISGHATLYWYRQILGQGPELLVQFQDESVVDDSQLPKDRFSAERLKGVDSTLKIQPAELGDSAMYLCASSSDRGGEQFFGPGTRLTVL.

V is TRBV2 and J is TRBJ1-6; tentatively, D is TRBD1 (5 bases). The CDR3 contains 14 residues. In germline, CDR1 is SNHLY, CDR2 FYNNEI. Between the trimmed V and J ends, which lost 8 bases and 8 bases, there was a span of 16 bases. The CDR3 DNA is TGTGCCAGCGGAGGGAGGACATGGGATTCACCCCTCCACTTT. Protein sequence: CASGGRTWDSPLHF. Drawing the rest from reference TRBV2 and TRBJ1-6, the complete variable domain is EPEVTQTPSHQVTQMGQEVILRCVPISNHLYFYWYRQILGQKVEFLVSFYNNEISEKSEIFDDQFSVERPDGSNFTLKIRSTKLEDSAMYFCASGGRTWDSPLHFGNGTRLTVT.

V is TRBV5-1 and J is TRBJ2-1; 10 bases map to TRBD1. The V gene end was trimmed by 2 bases and the J gene end by 5 bases; junction bases not matched to a gene: 7. CDR1 and CDR2 from the germline V gene are SGHRS and YFSETQ. The CDR3 extends over 16 amino acids. The CDR3 spells CASSFTGTGVDNEQFF. The CDR3 DNA is TGCGCCAGCAGCTTCACCGGGACAGGGGTCGACAATGAGCAGTTCTTC.

Only one count was recorded for this clone. In nucleotides, the CDR3 is TGTGCCAGCAGCTTATCAGGGTCTGGAAAACTGTTTTTT. Encoded protein: CASSLSGSGKLFF. This rearrangement joins TRBV7-9 to TRBJ1-4; perhaps TRBD1 as D (5 bases). With 2 bases removed from V and 10 bases from J, the gap between germline ends came to 11 bases. The CDR3 loop spans 13 amino acids. Germline CDR1 reads SEHNR; CDR2 reads FQNEAQ (reference sequence).

This clone has only one observation. The chain employs TRBV7-2 and TRBJ2-7; D gene unclear. The V end lost 5 bases, the J end lost 0 bases, and 14 bases lay between the germline ends. In germline, CDR1 is SGHTA, CDR2 FQGNSA. This CDR3 is built from 15 residues. CDR3 coding DNA: TGTGCCAGCAGCCCCGGCCATACCAGCTCCTACGAGCAGTACTTC. Protein product: CASSPGHTSSYEQYF. Variable domain in full (rest from reference TRBV7-2 and TRBJ2-7): GAGVSQSPSNKVTEKGKDVELRCDPISGHTALYWYRQSLGQGLEFLIYFQGNSAPDKSGLPSDRFSAERTGGSVSTLTIQRTQQEDSAVYLCASSPGHTSSYEQYFGPGTRLTVT.

The gene calls are TRBV9 and TRBJ2-1; no clear D. The CDR3 covers 14 residues. Germline-derived CDR1 and CDR2 are SGDLS and YYNGEE. The V end lost 0 bases, the J end lost 0 bases, and 4 bases lay between the germline ends. The CDR3 DNA reads as TGTGCCAGCAGCGTAGGATCCTCCTACAATGAGCAGTTCTTC. It yields the protein CASSVGSSYNEQFF.